This TCR beta chain was observed in a study of regulatory T cells in long-lasting Graves disease. The CDR3 sequence is 16 residues long. After removal of 2 bases from V and 0 bases from J, the junction contained 7 bases not matched to a gene. Germline CDR1 reads KGHSH; CDR2 reads LQKENI. This clonotype was detected many times. Construction of the TCR beta libraries employed iRepertoire HTBI primers in conjunction with Arm-PCR of CDR3 regions. Using its own MiXCR run on the multiplex PCR reads, TCRdb lists one record per CDR3 protein. The table records about 560,000 distinct CDR3 sequences, around 16% of them present only once. Time point of the sample: newly diagnosed GD, antithyroid drugs for less than 3 months. Following extraction of RNA from PBMCs, that RNA was used to make the TCR library. Separately, the same data were catalogued under a study of T cells in Graves' hyperthyroidism and ophthalmopathy.

This clonotype was obtained from a man aged 18 to 29 with Graves disease. This material consisted of peripheral blood mononuclear cells (PBMCs), taken at new diagnosis, from a patient treated with antithyroid drugs. V gene TRBV18 combines with J gene TRBJ2-7, with 7 bases matching TRBD1. CDR3 bases: TGTGCCAGCTCACCAGAGACAGGGCTGAGCTCCTACGAGCAGTACTTC. Its protein product is CASSPETGLSSYEQYF.